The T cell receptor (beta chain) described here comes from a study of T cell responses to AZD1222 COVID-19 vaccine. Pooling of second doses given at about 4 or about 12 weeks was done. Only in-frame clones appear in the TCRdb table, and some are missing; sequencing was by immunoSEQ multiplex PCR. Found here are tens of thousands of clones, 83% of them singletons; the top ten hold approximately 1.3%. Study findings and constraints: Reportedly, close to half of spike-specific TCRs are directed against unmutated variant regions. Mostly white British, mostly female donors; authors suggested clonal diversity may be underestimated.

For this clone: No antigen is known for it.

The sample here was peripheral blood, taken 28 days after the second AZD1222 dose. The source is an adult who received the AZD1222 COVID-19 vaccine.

DNA of the CDR3: TGTGCCTGGAGTGTACAACAGGACACTGAAGCTTTCTTT. Encoded protein: CAWSVQQDTEAFF. The chain employs TRBV30 and TRBJ1-1, with a tentative D call TRBD1 (5 bases). The CDR3 totals 13 residues. Looked up from germline, CDR1 is GTSNPN and CDR2 is SVGIG (reference sequence). Trimming cost V 0 bases and J 3 bases, with 8 bases left between them.